Detailed here is one T cell receptor (beta chain). V lost 5 bases and J 1 base, leaving 11 bases between the germline ends. This CDR3 is built from 14 residues. Germline V gene lookup returns CDR1 MNHNS and CDR2 SASEGT. The sample originates from a study of shared clonotypes between healthy human individuals. Looking at the study overall: CD4 naive cells filled three plates per donor, CD4 memory three, CD8 naive two and CD8 memory one.

Using immunoSEQ multiplex PCR, the repertoire was profiled, and TCRdb retains in-frame clones only, with some absent. The repertoire holds more than 1.2 million clones, with approximately 98.5% as singletons. This clonotype was obtained from a man aged 30 to 39 in good health. The sample taken for sequencing was naive CD4+ T cells sorted from blood. Noted subset: CD45RA+ positively selected. This chain links TRBV6-1 with TRBJ1-1, with D perhaps TRBD1 (5 bases). The CDR3 DNA reads TGTGCCAGCAGTAACAGGTGGTCGAACACTGAAGCTTTCTTT. Translated: CASSNRWSNTEAFF.